What follows are 18 T cell receptor beta chains derived from one specimen sequenced in a study of T cell responses to AZD1222 COVID-19 vaccine. The protocol was immunoSEQ multiplex PCR, while the TCRdb copy is restricted to in-frame clones and leaves out a portion. This sample has over 70,000 clones, with about 91% found just once. Material: peripheral blood, obtained 28 days after the second AZD1222 dose. All receptors come from an adult who received the AZD1222 COVID-19 vaccine.

The chain joins TRBV10-3 to TRBJ1-2; the D is unclear. The CDR3 is made up of 8 amino acids. Trimming cost V 10 bases and J 13 bases, with 10 bases left between them. From germline, CDR1 is ENHRY and CDR2 SYGVKD. CDR3 nucleotides: TGTGCCACCGACTCTGGCACCTTC. As protein: CATDSGTF.

This rearrangement joins TRBV14 to TRBJ1-1; D is possibly TRBD1 (6 bases). Trimming took off 1 base at V and 6 bases at J, with 15 bases between the two ends. Germline V CDR1 and CDR2: SGHDN, FVKESK. CDR3 length equals 15 residues. The CDR3 DNA follows: TGTGCCAGCAGCCAAGTGAAGGCAGGGGTGCCTGAAGCTTTCTTT. It translates to CASSQVKAGVPEAFF.

This clone was picked up one time. The chain joins TRBV24-1 to TRBJ1-5; D perhaps matches TRBD1 (6 bases). Deletions cut 2 bases from V and 4 bases from J, with 8 bases between. CDR1 is KGHDR and CDR2 is SFDVKD in the germline V gene. The CDR3 has 14 amino acids. This chain's CDR3 is CATSDWDTNQPQHF. CDR3 DNA sequence: TGTGCCACCAGTGATTGGGACACAAATCAGCCCCAGCATTTT.

This chain joins TRBV7-9 and TRBJ2-2; 14 nucleotides align to TRBD2. The CDR3 is 18 residues long. Trimming at V came to 7 bases and at J to 6 bases, leaving 13 bases not matched to a gene. Germline V gene data show CDR1 as SEHNR and CDR2 as FQNEAQ (reference sequence). In DNA form, the CDR3 reads TGTGCCAGCACCACTGGGGGACTAGCGGGAGTTTCTTCCGGGGAGCTGTTTTTT. Protein: CASTTGGLAGVSSGELFF.

This chain connects TRBV5-1 to TRBJ2-5; 7 bases fit TRBD2. V shed 5 bases, J shed 2 bases, and the junction held 6 bases outside the gene matches. The germline V gene encodes CDR1 SGHRS and CDR2 YFSETQ. The CDR3 is made up of 14 amino acids. For the CDR3, the DNA is TGCGCCAGCAGAATCAGCGGGGTACAAGAGACCCAGTACTTC. Translated, it gives CASRISGVQETQYF.

This chain joins TRBV27 and TRBJ2-7; D possibly corresponds to TRBD1 (7 bases). CDR3 length: 22 residues. Trimming took off 6 bases at V and 3 bases at J, with 39 bases between the two ends. Germline CDR1 reads MNHEY; CDR2 reads SMNVEV (reference sequence). The CDR3 region is CASRIVGYSRGLEGASYYEQYF. The DNA of the CDR3 is TGTGCCAGCAGGATCGTGGGTTATTCCCGGGGTTTGGAGGGGGCATCCTACTACGAGCAGTACTTC.

The V call is TRBV9, the J call TRBJ2-5; 7 bases map to TRBD2. CDR3 length: 16 amino acids. Trimming at V came to 0 bases and at J to 5 bases, leaving 10 bases not matched to a gene. The germline V gene has CDR1 SGDLS and CDR2 YYNGEE. CDR3 nucleotide sequence: TGTGCCAGCAGCGTAGCGGCTAGCGGAAATGGGGAGACCCAGTACTTC. Residues: CASSVAASGNGETQYF.

This chain uses TRBV5-4 with TRBJ1-2; the match to TRBD1 covers 9 bases. V dropped 3 bases and J dropped 4; count of bases not matched to a gene: 7. The CDR3 has 15 residues. CDR1 and CDR2 from the germline V gene are SGHNT and YYREEE (reference sequence). DNA of the CDR3: TGTGCCAGCAGCTCGGGACAGGGAGTCGGCTATGGCTACACCTTC. Its translation: CASSSGQGVGYGYTF.

This chain connects TRBV2 to TRBJ2-1; maybe TRBD2 (5 bases). Trimming removed 4 bases at V and 4 bases at J, with 14 bases between. The CDR3 extends over 15 amino acids. Germline V CDR1 and CDR2: SNHLY, FYNNEI. CDR3 coding DNA: TGTGCCAGCAGTGGACCCACGGGAACATACAATGAGCAGTTCTTC. It specifies CASSGPTGTYNEQFF.

The V call is TRBV29-1, the J call TRBJ1-4, with no clear D. Germline V gives CDR1 SQVTM, CDR2 ANQGSEA. CDR3 size: 14 residues. V shed 6 bases and J shed 7 bases, with 18 bases lying between them. CDR3 nucleotide sequence: TGCAGCGTAGCTGGGTCGGCCCAAGGTGAAAAACTGTTTTTT. Protein sequence: CSVAGSAQGEKLFF.

V gene TRBV5-5 combines with J gene TRBJ1-1; D possibly corresponds to TRBD1 (6 bases). The CDR3 length is 15 residues. CDR1 and CDR2 (germline): SGHKS, YYEKEE (reference sequence). V was pared by 4 bases and J by 3 bases, with 16 bases between. The CDR3 DNA reads TGTGCCAGCAGCCGAAGACAGGCTATTTACACTGAAGCTTTCTTT. Translated: CASSRRQAIYTEAFF.

The rearrangement links TRBV3-1 (or the pseudogene TRBV3-2) to TRBJ2-3, with a tentative D call TRBD2 (5 bases). V gave up 4 bases and J gave up 6 bases, with 14 bases separating them. The CDR3 contains 14 residues. Germline CDR1 and CDR2: LGHDT and YNNKEL (reference sequence). CDR3 DNA: TGTGCCAGCAGCCCAAAACGGAGGTCGGATACGCAGTATTTT. The encoded protein is CASSPKRRSDTQYF.

The chain carries TRBV9 and TRBJ2-2; D is undetermined. This CDR3 spans 15 amino acids. Germline CDR1 and CDR2: SGDLS and YYNGEE. Trimming removed 3 bases at V and 6 bases at J, with 15 bases between. CDR3 region: CASSAELLGSGELFF. The DNA of the CDR3 is TGTGCCAGCAGCGCGGAGCTTTTGGGGTCCGGGGAGCTGTTTTTT.

The J gene is TRBJ1-1, the V gene TRBV30; 7 bases fit TRBD1. The V and J ends lost 8 bases and 6 bases, in that order; junction bases with no gene match: 6. The germline gives CDR1 GTSNPN, CDR2 SVGIG (reference sequence). The CDR3 totals 11 residues. CDR3 bases: TGTGCCGCCAACAGGGGCGCTGAAGCTTTCTTT. Translated, it gives CAANRGAEAFF.

This clone was detected only a few times. The CDR3 spells CSANDRLAGGPHEQFF. CDR3 nucleotide sequence: TGCAGTGCTAATGATCGGCTAGCGGGGGGGCCCCATGAGCAGTTCTTC. The chain combines TRBV20-1 with TRBJ2-1, with 12 bases identical to TRBD2. CDR3 size: 16 residues. The junction had 12 bases not matched to a gene; V was cut back by 4 bases and J by 8 bases. Germline CDR1 reads DFQATT; CDR2 reads SNEGSKA (reference sequence).

This clone was seen a single time. This rearrangement joins TRBV27 to TRBJ2-3; 12 bases are a match to TRBD1. In germline, CDR1 is MNHEY, CDR2 SMNVEV (reference sequence). CDR3 length equals 17 residues. V lost 6 bases and J lost 6; bases outside the gene matches: 13. CDR3 in amino acids: CASSRTPGQGAGDTQYF. The CDR3 bases are TGTGCCAGCAGCCGAACCCCGGGACAGGGGGCGGGGGATACGCAGTATTTT.

As concerns this clone: Germline and junction disagree at one end, which may indicate a read error. The chain's CDR3 is CASSQVQGARGNTIYF. The CDR3 DNA sequence: TGTGCCAGCAGTCAAGTCCAGGGGGCGCGTGGAAACACCATATATTTT. V is TRBV14 and J is TRBJ1-3; 8 bases match TRBD1. Germline assignment: CDR1 SGHDN and CDR2 FVKESK. The CDR3 loop spans 16 amino acids.

The V and J genes are TRBV19 and TRBJ1-1, with D hard to call. CDR1 is LNHDA and CDR2 is SQIVND in the germline V gene (reference sequence). This CDR3 comprises 12 residues. Between the trimmed V and J ends, which lost 5 bases and 1 base, there was a span of 5 bases. The CDR3 nucleotides are TGTGCCAGTAGTTGGGGGAACACTGAAGCTTTCTTT. Encoded protein: CASSWGNTEAFF. Variable domain in full (rest from reference TRBV19 and TRBJ1-1): DGGITQSPKYLFRKEGQNVTLSCEQNLNHDAMYWYRQDPGQGLRLIYYSQIVNDFQKGDIAEGYSVSREKKESFPLTVTSAQKNPTAFYLCASSWGNTEAFFGQGTRLTVV.